This passage covers 16 T cell receptor beta chains from one sample sequenced in a study of blood T cells in healthy people across ages. A sample-barcoded 5' primer and a J-beta primer mix were used in a second PCR of roughly 7 to 11 cycles. TCRdb redid the calling of the 5' RACE reads with MiXCR, one entry per CDR3 protein. The data contain 1.5 million to 2 million distinct CDR3 sequences, 28% of them seen just once; the ten biggest clones take up about 7.7%. The sequencing input was blood. These receptors came from a young woman in good health.

This clonotype occurred a few times. The CDR3 here is CASSPIGTGGTDTQYF. The CDR3 nucleotides read TGTGCCAGCAGTCCTATAGGAACAGGGGGCACAGATACGCAGTATTTT. The chain couples TRBV7-9 to TRBJ2-3; TRBD1 matches at 7 bases. V trimming: 6 bases; J trimming: 1 base; junction bases outside the gene matches: 10. This CDR3 contains 16 residues. Germline lookup yields CDR1 SEHNR and CDR2 FQNEAQ (reference sequence).

This clonotype was counted ten times or more. V is TRBV6-6 and J is TRBJ2-7; possible D gene TRBD2, 5 bases. With 7 bases removed from V and 3 bases from J, the gap between germline ends came to 13 bases. The CDR3 has 13 amino acids. In germline, CDR1 is MNHNY, CDR2 SVGAGI (reference sequence). The CDR3 spells CASKPGSYYEQYF. The DNA of the CDR3 is TGTGCCAGCAAACCGGGGTCCTACTACGAGCAGTACTTC.

This chain links TRBV11-2 with TRBJ1-3; possibly TRBD1 for D (5 bases). There are 13 residues in the CDR3. CDR1 is SGHAT and CDR2 is FQNNGV in the germline V gene. Trimming took off 1 base at V and 6 bases at J, with 7 bases between the two ends. The CDR3 reads CASSLAGLNTIYF. The CDR3 DNA is TGTGCCAGCAGCTTAGCAGGGTTAAACACCATATATTTT.

With respect to this clonotype: A clone one base away is much larger, so this may be a read error. The rearrangement joins TRBV4-1 to TRBJ2-5; 8 nucleotides line up with TRBD2. Looked up from germline, CDR1 is MGHRA and CDR2 is YSYEKL. The CDR3 is 16 residues long. CDR3 protein: CTSSQASRGGQKTQYF. Written as DNA, the CDR3 is TGCACCAGCAGCCAAGCGTCCCGGGGGGGGCAAAAGACCCAGTACTTC.

This clonotype has ten or more counts. The rearrangement links TRBV5-5 to TRBJ2-5; 12 bases line up with TRBD2. Germline V lookup: CDR1 SGHKS, CDR2 YYEKEE (reference sequence). The CDR3 covers 17 residues. Unmatched junction bases numbered 8, after V lost 4 bases and J lost 1 base. CDR3 DNA sequence: TGTGCCAGCAGCCTCGGACTAGCGGGGAGGACCCAAGAGACCCAGTACTTC. This sequence encodes CASSLGLAGRTQETQYF. Full variable domain (rest looked up from reference TRBV5-5 and TRBJ2-5): DAGVTQSPTHLIKTRGQQVTLRCSPISGHKSVSWYQQVLGQGPQFIFQYYEKEERGRGNFPDRFSARQFPNYSSELNVNALLLGDSALYLCASSLGLAGRTQETQYFGPGTRLLVL.

This chain links TRBV7-9 with TRBJ2-3; D gene unclear. This CDR3 region has 12 residues. V shed 5 bases and J shed 5 bases, with 8 bases lying between them. Germline V gene lookup returns CDR1 SEHNR and CDR2 FQNEAQ (reference sequence). CDR3 sequence: CASSPVVDTQYF. CDR3 coding DNA: TGTGCCAGCAGCCCCGTAGTAGATACGCAGTATTTT. Combining the CDR3 with reference TRBV7-9 and TRBJ2-3 gives the whole variable domain DTGVSQNPRHKITKRGQNVTFRCDPISEHNRLYWYRQTLGQGPEFLTYFQNEAQLEKSRLLSDRFSAERPKGSFSTLEIQRTEQGDSAMYLCASSPVVDTQYFGPGTRLTVL.

This clonotype was seen only a few times. V and J are TRBV5-5 and TRBJ2-7; TRBD1 matches at 8 bases. The CDR3 covers 15 residues. With 0 bases clipped from V and 9 bases from J, the junction kept 11 bases outside the gene matches. Germline CDR1 SGHKS, CDR2 YYEKEE (reference sequence). The CDR3, as DNA: TGTGCCAGCAGCTTGGAGCAGGGGGCGCAGGTAGGGCAGTACTTC. Its translation: CASSLEQGAQVGQYF.

This clonotype was counted ten times or more. The chain is built from TRBV10-3 and TRBJ2-3, with TRBD2 identical over 7 bases. With V trimmed by 9 bases and J by 3 bases, 9 bases remained unmatched. This CDR3 contains 14 residues. CDR1 and CDR2 (germline): ENHRY, SYGVKD. The CDR3 region is CAIGRGGVTDTQYF. In nucleotides, the CDR3 is TGTGCCATAGGGAGGGGCGGGGTTACAGATACGCAGTATTTT.

Ten or more counts support this clonotype. This sequence joins TRBV20-1 and TRBJ2-4; D uncertain. Germline V gives CDR1 DFQATT, CDR2 SNEGSKA (reference sequence). Trimming took off 2 bases at V and 5 bases at J, with 4 bases between the two ends. The length of the CDR3 is 11 residues. In DNA form, the CDR3 reads TGCAGTGCTAGAAGGGAAAACATTCAGTACTTC. Translated: CSARRENIQYF.

The sample holds many counts of this clonotype. This chain links TRBV10-3 with TRBJ2-1; possible D gene TRBD2, 7 bases. The CDR3 runs 16 residues. Germline-derived CDR1 and CDR2 are ENHRY and SYGVKD. V lost 0 bases and J lost 3, with 12 bases in between. This CDR3 is CAISESRGGLYNEQFF. The CDR3 nucleotides are TGTGCCATCAGTGAGTCGAGGGGGGGGCTCTACAATGAGCAGTTCTTC.

This clonotype was recorded many times. The chain carries TRBV6-5 and TRBJ2-7, with no clear D. Trimming took off 10 bases at V and 6 bases at J, with 19 bases between the two ends. CDR3 length: 13 amino acids. The germline V gene encodes CDR1 MNHEY and CDR2 SVGAGI. The CDR3 region has the DNA TGTGCCACCTCCGTCGGGCGGAGTGGCGAGCAGTACTTC. Amino acids: CATSVGRSGEQYF.

The V call is TRBV6-1, the J call TRBJ1-1, with D possibly matching TRBD1 (5 bases). Trimming cost V 0 bases and J 5 bases, with 13 bases left between them. Germline CDR1 reads MNHNS; CDR2 reads SASEGT. There are 15 residues in the CDR3. Here the CDR3 DNA reads TGTGCCAGCAGTGAAGCACGGGGGATGGGGACTGAAGCTTTCTTT. This translates into CASSEARGMGTEAFF.

This sequence joins TRBV4-3 and TRBJ2-5, with 8 bases that match TRBD2. The CDR3 has 17 amino acids. Losses at the gene ends were 0 bases for V and 4 bases for J; bases not matched to a gene: 10. Germline lookup yields CDR1 LGHNA and CDR2 YSLEER. The CDR3 protein is CASSQELSGRGGETQYF. The CDR3 nucleotides are TGCGCCAGCAGCCAAGAATTGAGCGGGAGAGGGGGAGAGACCCAGTACTTC.

This clonotype appeared many times. The chain recombines TRBV5-1 with TRBJ2-7; 8 nucleotides match TRBD1. CDR1 and CDR2 (germline): SGHRS, YFSETQ. The CDR3 is 16 residues long. After removal of 4 bases from V and 6 bases from J, the junction contained 15 bases not matched to a gene. CDR3 sequence: CASSPVDGQGIVEQYF. DNA of the CDR3: TGCGCCAGCAGCCCGGTGGACGGACAGGGTATTGTCGAGCAGTACTTC.

The rearrangement joins TRBV5-5 to TRBJ1-4; D perhaps matches TRBD1 (5 bases). CDR3 length equals 14 residues. Between the trimmed V and J ends, which lost 2 bases and 10 bases, there was a span of 15 bases. Germline lookup yields CDR1 SGHKS and CDR2 YYEKEE (reference sequence). The chain's CDR3 is CASSLGVALGKLFF. The DNA for the CDR3 is TGTGCCAGCAGCTTAGGGGTGGCCCTAGGAAAACTGTTTTTT.

This clonotype was counted between two and nine times. Relative to the germline gene, one junction end is altered; a read error may explain this. The V call is TRBV12-5, the J call TRBJ2-7, with TRBD2 as a possible D gene (6 bases). The CDR3 sequence is 13 residues long. The germline V gene has CDR1 LGHNT and CDR2 FRNRAP. The CDR3 reads CASGLGADYVQYF. The CDR3 region has the DNA TGTGCTAGTGGTTTGGGGGCGGACTACGTGCAGTACTTC.